The clone carrying this T cell receptor (beta chain) was detected only a few times. No antigen is known for it. The sample is drawn from a study of CD8 T cells in ankylosing spondylitis. Overall study findings and caveats: Some of these motif variants have turned up before, in reports on reactive arthritis synovial fluid and blood.

Molecular-barcoded quantitative 5'-RACE produced these TCR beta libraries. TCRdb called the 5' RACE reads again in MiXCR, with one record for every CDR3 protein. The sample lists some 240,000 distinct CDR3 sequences; about 24% were seen once. The germline V gene encodes CDR1 DFQATT and CDR2 SNEGSKA (reference sequence). This CDR3 contains 13 residues. Trimming removed 4 bases from V and 6 bases from J, with 16 bases in between. This clonotype originated in a male donor with ankylosing spondylitis or in good health (not recorded which). The chain links TRBV20-1 to TRBJ2-7; D is possibly TRBD1 or TRBD2 (6 bases each). Sequenced: blood, either unsorted or a sorted T cell fraction (not recorded which). The CDR3 coding sequence is TGCAGTGCTACCCCCCCGGGGGCTGGCGAGCAGTACTTC. It translates to CSATPPGAGEQYF.